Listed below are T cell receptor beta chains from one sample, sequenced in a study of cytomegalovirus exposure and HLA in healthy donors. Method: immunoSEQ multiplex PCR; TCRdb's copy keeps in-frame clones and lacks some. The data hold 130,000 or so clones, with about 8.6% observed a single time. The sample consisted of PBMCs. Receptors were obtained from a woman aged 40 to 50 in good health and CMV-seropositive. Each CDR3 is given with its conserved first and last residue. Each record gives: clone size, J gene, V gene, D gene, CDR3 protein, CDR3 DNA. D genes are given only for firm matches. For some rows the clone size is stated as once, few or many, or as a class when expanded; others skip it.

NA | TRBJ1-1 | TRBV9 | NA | CASSVATWQGEAFF | TGTGCCAGCAGCGTAGCTACGTGGCAGGGTGAAGCTTTCTTT
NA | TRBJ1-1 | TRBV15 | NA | CATSRDNRESTEAFF | TGTGCCACCAGCAGAGATAACAGGGAAAGTACTGAAGCTTTCTTT
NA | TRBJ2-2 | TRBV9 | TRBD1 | CASSGRQGSNTGELFF | TGTGCCAGCAGCGGCCGACAGGGATCCAACACCGGGGAGCTGTTTTTT
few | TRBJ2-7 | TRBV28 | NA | CASSPDISPGYEQYF | TGTGCCAGCAGCCCGGACATCTCTCCGGGCTACGAGCAGTACTTC
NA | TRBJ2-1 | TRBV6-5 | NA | CASGGWTANNEQFF | TGTGCCAGCGGGGGGTGGACCGCCAACAATGAGCAGTTCTTC
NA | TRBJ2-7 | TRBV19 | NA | CASSSAGTRLGDEQYF | TGTGCCAGTAGTTCCGCAGGGACTCGCCTAGGGGACGAGCAGTACTTC
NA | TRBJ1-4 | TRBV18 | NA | CASSPRTVATNEKLFF | TGTGCCAGCTCACCAAGGACTGTTGCAACTAATGAAAAACTGTTTTTT
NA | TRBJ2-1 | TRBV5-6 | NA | CASSFSGQLGVDEQFF | TGTGCCAGCAGCTTCTCAGGGCAGCTTGGAGTGGATGAGCAGTTCTTC
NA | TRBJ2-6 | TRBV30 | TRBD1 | CAWSASTGRYSGANVLTF | TGTGCCTGGAGCGCCTCGACAGGGCGCTACTCTGGGGCCAACGTCCTGACTTTC
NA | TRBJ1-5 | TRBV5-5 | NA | CASSLVENNQPQHF | TGTGCCAGCAGCTTGGTAGAGAACAATCAGCCCCAGCATTTT
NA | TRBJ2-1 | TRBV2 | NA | CASSDLRNEQFF | TGTGCCAGCAGTGATCTGAGGAATGAGCAGTTCTTC
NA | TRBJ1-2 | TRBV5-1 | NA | CASSLVGAGYGYTF | TGCGCCAGCAGCTTGGTGGGGGCCGGCTATGGCTACACCTTC
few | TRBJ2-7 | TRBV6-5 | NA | CASSYGDREVPYEQYF | TGTGCCAGCAGTTACGGAGACAGGGAGGTCCCCTACGAGCAGTACTTC
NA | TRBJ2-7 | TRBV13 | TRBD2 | CASSLGGGGSTYEQYF | TGTGCCAGCAGCTTAGGCGGCGGGGGATCTACCTACGAGCAGTACTTC
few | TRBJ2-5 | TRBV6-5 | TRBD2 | CASSYGRGETQYF | TGTGCCAGCAGTTACGGGCGGGGGGAGACCCAGTACTTC
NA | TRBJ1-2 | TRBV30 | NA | CAWSLQGPKVNYGYTF | TGTGCCTGGAGTCTCCAGGGGCCTAAAGTTAACTATGGCTACACCTTC
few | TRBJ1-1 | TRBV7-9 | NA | CASSLVAEAFF | TGTGCCAGCAGCTTAGTCGCTGAAGCTTTCTTT
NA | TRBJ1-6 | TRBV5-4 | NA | CASSFTGRNSPLHF | TGTGCCAGCAGCTTCACAGGGAGAAATTCACCCCTCCACTTT
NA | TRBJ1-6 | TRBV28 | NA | CASSLGQPNSPLHF | TGTGCCAGCAGTTTAGGACAGCCTAATTCACCCCTCCACTTT
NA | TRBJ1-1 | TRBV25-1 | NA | CASSELLDSEAFF | TGTGCCAGCAGTGAATTACTTGACTCTGAAGCTTTCTTT
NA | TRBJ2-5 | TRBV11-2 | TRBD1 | CASSLTAGGYETQYF | TGTGCCAGCAGCTTAACTGCAGGGGGCTATGAGACCCAGTACTTC
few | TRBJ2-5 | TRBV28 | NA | CASSVGRMETQYF | TGTGCCAGCAGCGTGGGGCGAATGGAGACCCAGTACTTC
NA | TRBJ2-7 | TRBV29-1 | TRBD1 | CSVERVGAGGYEQYF | TGCAGCGTTGAACGGGTTGGGGCAGGGGGCTACGAGCAGTACTTC
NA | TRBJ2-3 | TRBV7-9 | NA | CASRTGRGSTDTQYF | TGTGCCAGCAGAACAGGGCGGGGGAGCACAGATACGCAGTATTTT
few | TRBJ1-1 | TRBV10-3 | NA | CAISVQNTEAFF | TGTGCCATCAGTGTTCAGAACACTGAAGCTTTCTTT
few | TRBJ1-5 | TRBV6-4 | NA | CASSDGQGDSNQPQHF | TGTGCCAGCAGTGACGGGCAGGGCGATAGCAATCAGCCCCAGCATTTT
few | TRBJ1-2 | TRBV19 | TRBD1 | CASTRRGQADYGYTF | TGTGCCAGTACCCGAAGGGGACAGGCGGACTATGGCTACACCTTC
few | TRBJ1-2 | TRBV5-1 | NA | CASSLTNNYGYTF | TGCGCCAGCAGCTTGACAAATAACTATGGCTACACCTTC
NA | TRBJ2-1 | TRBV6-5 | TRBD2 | CASSYASGASNEQFF | TGTGCCAGCAGTTACGCTAGCGGGGCCTCAAATGAGCAGTTCTTC
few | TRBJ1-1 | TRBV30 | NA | CAWTPGHLNTEAFF | TGTGCCTGGACCCCCGGACACTTGAACACTGAAGCTTTCTTT
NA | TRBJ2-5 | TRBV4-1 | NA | CASSQAAGNFQETQYF | TGCGCCAGCAGCCAAGCTGCAGGGAATTTCCAAGAGACCCAGTACTTC
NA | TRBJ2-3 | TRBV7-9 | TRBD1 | CASRSNTGQGDDTQYF | TGTGCCAGCAGATCTAACACGGGACAGGGGGACGATACGCAGTATTTT
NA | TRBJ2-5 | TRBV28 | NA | CAERRAGFQETQYF | TGTGCCGAACGGAGGGCGGGATTCCAAGAGACCCAGTACTTC
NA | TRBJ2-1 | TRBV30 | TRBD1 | CAWSLQGPEQFF | TGTGCATGGAGCTTACAGGGGCCCGAGCAGTTCTTC
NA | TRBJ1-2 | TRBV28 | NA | CASSSDGTTNNYGYTF | TGTGCCAGCAGTTCAGACGGGACAACTAACAACTATGGCTACACCTTC
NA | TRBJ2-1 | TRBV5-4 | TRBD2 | CASSFGSGVYEQFF | TGTGCCAGCAGCTTTGGTAGCGGGGTCTATGAGCAGTTCTTC
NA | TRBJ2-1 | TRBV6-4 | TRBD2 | CASSDSGGGAVNEQFF | TGTGCCAGCAGTGACTCTGGCGGGGGGGCCGTAAATGAGCAGTTCTTC
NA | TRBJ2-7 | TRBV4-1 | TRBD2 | CASSQTRLAGEGEQYF | TGCGCCAGCAGCCAAACCAGACTAGCGGGGGAGGGCGAGCAGTACTTC
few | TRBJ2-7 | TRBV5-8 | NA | CASSSRDTYYEQYF | TGTGCCAGCAGCTCCCGGGACACTTACTACGAGCAGTACTTC
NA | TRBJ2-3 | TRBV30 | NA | CAWSLIIRDTQYF | TGTGCCTGGAGTTTAATTATTCGAGATACGCAGTATTTT
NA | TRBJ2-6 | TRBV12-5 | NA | CASGWGTGGVSGANVLTF | TGTGCTAGTGGTTGGGGAACAGGGGGGGTAAGTGGGGCCAACGTCCTGACTTTC
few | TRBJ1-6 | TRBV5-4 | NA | CASSLEQTNSPLHF | TGTGCCAGCAGCTTGGAACAGACAAATTCACCCCTCCACTTT
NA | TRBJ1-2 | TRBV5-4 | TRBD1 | CASSSPQGARIGSGYTF | TGTGCCAGCAGTTCCCCGCAGGGGGCTAGGATAGGGAGTGGCTACACCTTC
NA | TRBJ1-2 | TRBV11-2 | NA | CASSSQGINGYTF | TGTGCCAGCAGTTCGCAGGGAATAAATGGCTACACCTTC
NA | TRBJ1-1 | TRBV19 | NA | CASSTGSNTEAFF | TGTGCCAGTTCTACAGGCTCCAACACTGAAGCTTTCTTC
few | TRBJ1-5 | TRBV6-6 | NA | CASSPAGTHQPQHF | TGTGCCAGCAGTCCGGCGGGGACGCATCAGCCCCAGCATTTT
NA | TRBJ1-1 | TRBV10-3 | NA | CAISERQVADTEAFF | TGTGCCATCAGTGAGCGACAGGTGGCCGACACTGAAGCTTTCTTT
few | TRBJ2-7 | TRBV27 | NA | CASSYLGRAYEQYF | TGTGCCAGCAGTTATTTGGGCAGGGCCTACGAGCAGTACTTC
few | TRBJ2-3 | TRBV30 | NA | CAWSVLPFSTDTQYF | TGTGCCTGGAGTGTACTTCCGTTTTCCACAGATACGCAGTATTTT
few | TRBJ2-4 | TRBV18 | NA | CASGPGTENIQYF | TGTGCCAGCGGGCCCGGAACAGAAAACATTCAGTACTTC